The 20 T cell receptor beta chains below all came from one sample that was sequenced in a study of shared clonotypes between healthy human individuals. Profiled with immunoSEQ multiplex PCR; TCRdb holds only in-frame clones, not every one. This table has over 2,000,000 clones, around 95% appearing once. Naivety among CD8 cells was defined by CD45RO negativity and positive CCR7 selection, thereby excluding terminally differentiated effector memory CD45RA+ cells. The specimen was naive CD8+ T cells from PBMCs. These receptors originate from a man aged 18 to 29 in good health. Some clones in this sample may be carry-over from other donors' samples.

The genes are TRBV27 and TRBJ1-4; weak D call: TRBD1 (5 bases). V was cut by 4 bases and J by 4 bases, with 10 bases left in between. This CDR3 region has 14 residues. Germline CDR1 is MNHEY and CDR2 is SMNVEV (reference sequence). The CDR3 spells CASSSTALNEKLFF. The CDR3 nucleotides are TGTGCCAGCAGTTCGACAGCACTTAATGAAAAACTGTTTTTT.

The J gene is TRBJ2-2, the V gene TRBV27, with 15 bases identical to TRBD2. The germline V gene has CDR1 MNHEY and CDR2 SMNVEV (reference sequence). V dropped 4 bases and J dropped 7; count of bases not matched to a gene: 10. This CDR3 is 18 amino acids long. DNA of the CDR3: TGTGCCAGCAGTTACGGACTAGCGGGAGGGCCTAGGGGCGGGGAGCTGTTTTTT. It codes for CASSYGLAGGPRGGELFF.

This clone was picked up one time. The chain uses TRBV15 and TRBJ1-2; perhaps TRBD1 as D (5 bases). The length of the CDR3 is 16 residues. Germline V gene data show CDR1 as LNHNV and CDR2 as YYDKDF (reference sequence). Between the trimmed V and J ends, which lost 3 bases and 6 bases, there was a span of 20 bases. The CDR3 DNA reads as TGTGCCACCAGCAGGGGTGACAGTTCCTACTTGGATGGCTACACCTTC. Translated, it gives CATSRGDSSYLDGYTF.

CDR3 region: CASSVALGREGADTQYF. The CDR3 DNA is TGTGCCAGCAGCGTAGCCCTGGGGCGGGAGGGGGCAGATACGCAGTATTTT. The chain links TRBV9 to TRBJ2-3; 9 nucleotides line up with TRBD2. Germline lookup yields CDR1 SGDLS and CDR2 YYNGEE. Trimming at V came to 0 bases and at J to 4 bases, leaving 9 bases not matched to a gene. This CDR3 is 17 amino acids long.

The chain combines TRBV4-2 with TRBJ2-3; perhaps TRBD2 as D (5 bases). This CDR3 spans 17 amino acids. The germline gives CDR1 LGHNA, CDR2 YNFKEQ. The V end was cut by 0 bases, the J end by 3 bases, with 16 bases between. As DNA, the CDR3 is TGTGCCAGCAGCCAAGACTTTCTGCTAGCCCCAACAGATACGCAGTATTTT. Encoded protein: CASSQDFLLAPTDTQYF.

The table lists this clone with a count of one. This rearrangement joins TRBV27 to TRBJ2-7; TRBD1 aligns across 8 bases. Trimming removed 6 bases from V and 1 base from J; junction bases left unmatched: 8. The CDR3 is made up of 15 amino acids. Germline values: CDR1 MNHEY, CDR2 SMNVEV (reference sequence). The CDR3 sequence is CASSPTGGWSYEQYF. The DNA of the CDR3 is TGTGCCAGCAGCCCAACAGGGGGTTGGTCCTACGAGCAGTACTTC.

This rearrangement joins TRBV28 to TRBJ2-7, with D maybe TRBD2 (5 bases). Trimming stripped 10 bases from V and 7 bases from J, with 23 bases between. Germline values: CDR1 MDHEN, CDR2 SYDVKM. The length of the CDR3 is 14 residues. CDR3 protein: CATKPRVNGGEQYF. Written as DNA, the CDR3 is TGTGCCACTAAACCCCGGGTAAACGGCGGGGAGCAGTACTTC.

V is TRBV30 and J is TRBJ2-5, with D maybe TRBD1 (5 bases). TRBJ2-7 explains the end of the DNA better; the J call may be wrong. The CDR3 length is 13 residues. Germline CDR1 GTSNPN, CDR2 SVGIG (reference sequence). In nucleotides, the CDR3 is TGTGCCTGGAGTTTACAGGCTACCTACGAGCAGTACTTC. Protein: CAWSLQATYEQYF.

This chain links TRBV7-8 with TRBJ2-3, with 7 bases aligning to TRBD2. Trimming removed 4 bases from V and 5 bases from J; junction bases left unmatched: 9. This CDR3 spans 15 amino acids. Per germline, CDR1 SGHVS and CDR2 FQNEAQ. The CDR3 DNA follows: TGTGCCAGCAGCTGGTATGCGGGAGTGGGAGATACGCAGTATTTT. Protein sequence: CASSWYAGVGDTQYF. The full variable domain, with the rest looked up from reference TRBV7-8 and TRBJ2-3, is GAGVSQSPRYKVAKRGQDVALRCDPISGHVSLFWYQQALGQGPEFLTYFQNEAQLDKSGLPSDRFFAERPEGSVSTLKIQRTQQEDSAVYLCASSWYAGVGDTQYFGPGTRLTVL.

The rearrangement uses TRBV19 and TRBJ1-1; D gene unclear. V was pared by 1 base and J by 4 bases, with 13 bases between. In germline, CDR1 is LNHDA, CDR2 SQIVND (reference sequence). This CDR3 region has 15 residues. CDR3 sequence: CASSIGSGVRTEAFF. The CDR3 nucleotides read TGTGCCAGTAGTATAGGATCCGGGGTACGCACTGAAGCTTTCTTT. The full variable domain, in which reference TRBV19 and TRBJ1-1 provide the parts outside the CDR3, is DGGITQSPKYLFRKEGQNVTLSCEQNLNHDAMYWYRQDPGQGLRLIYYSQIVNDFQKGDIAEGYSVSREKKESFPLTVTSAQKNPTAFYLCASSIGSGVRTEAFFGQGTRLTVV.

The rearrangement uses TRBV6-5 and TRBJ2-5, with 10 positions matching TRBD1. The CDR3 totals 15 residues. Germline trimming cut 4 bases from V and 5 bases from J; bases unmatched to any gene: 7. Looked up from germline, CDR1 is MNHEY and CDR2 is SVGAGI. CDR3 sequence: CASSSTTGGLETQYF. The CDR3 DNA is TGTGCCAGCAGTTCCACGACAGGGGGCTTGGAGACCCAGTACTTC.

This chain uses TRBV28 with TRBJ2-7, with D perhaps matching TRBD2 (5 bases). The CDR3 contains 12 residues. The V gene lost 5 bases and the J gene lost 3 bases, with 8 bases spanning the gap. The germline V gene encodes CDR1 MDHEN and CDR2 SYDVKM. The CDR3 bases are TGTGCCAGCAGTGCTACTAGCTACGAGCAGTACTTC. Translation gives CASSATSYEQYF.

This chain uses TRBV19 with TRBJ2-1; possibly TRBD1 for D (6 bases). CDR1 and CDR2 from the germline V gene are LNHDA and SQIVND (reference sequence). The CDR3 totals 14 residues. The V end lost 3 bases, the J end lost 1 base, and 7 bases lay between the germline ends. CDR3: CASSMGASYNEQFF. The CDR3 DNA reads as TGTGCCAGTAGTATGGGGGCTTCCTACAATGAGCAGTTCTTC.

This clone was detected once. The genes are TRBV7-2 and TRBJ2-5; weak D call: TRBD1 (6 bases). This CDR3 contains 15 residues. Germline loops: CDR1 SGHTA, CDR2 FQGNSA. The ends were cut back, 4 bases at V and 1 base at J, with 13 bases in the middle. The CDR3 DNA is TGTGCCAGCAGCTCTTGGACAGCGACCCAAGAGACCCAGTACTTC. It specifies CASSSWTATQETQYF.

This chain joins TRBV10-2 and TRBJ2-5; D remains ambiguous. V lost 3 bases to trimming and J lost 1 base, with 9 bases between them. The CDR3 has 14 residues. Germline values: CDR1 WSHSY, CDR2 SAAADI. The CDR3 DNA follows: TGCGCCAGCAGTGATGTGGGCACCCAAGAGACCCAGTACTTC. Amino acids: CASSDVGTQETQYF.

The chain uses TRBV28 and TRBJ2-3; 11 nucleotides align to TRBD1. The CDR3 loop spans 16 amino acids. V shed 4 bases, J shed 1 base, and the junction held 4 bases outside the gene matches. Germline CDR1 is MDHEN and CDR2 is SYDVKM. The chain's CDR3 is CASSSGTGGGTDTQYF. CDR3 bases: TGTGCCAGCAGTTCCGGGACAGGGGGGGGCACAGATACGCAGTATTTT.

A remark on this clone: Other DNA sequences of this sample code for an identical CDR3. The chain joins TRBV27 to TRBJ1-5; 9 positions match TRBD1. The length of the CDR3 is 15 residues. With V trimmed by 8 bases and J by 0 bases, 5 bases remained unmatched. The germline V gene encodes CDR1 MNHEY and CDR2 SMNVEV (reference sequence). CDR3 loop: CASGLTGGSNQPQHF. The CDR3 bases are TGTGCCAGCGGGCTGACAGGGGGTAGCAATCAGCCCCAGCATTTT.

CDR3: CASSQDLRDNYEQYF. CDR3 in DNA: TGCGCCAGCAGCCAAGATCTGAGGGACAACTACGAGCAGTACTTC. J is TRBJ2-7 and V is TRBV4-1, with a tentative D call TRBD1 (6 bases). Trimming pared 0 bases from V and 3 bases from J, leaving 12 bases between. The CDR3 spans 15 residues. Germline assignment: CDR1 MGHRA and CDR2 YSYEKL.

The chain joins TRBV6-5 to TRBJ2-3, with 7 positions matching TRBD2. Germline V lookup: CDR1 MNHEY, CDR2 SVGAGI. This CDR3 is 15 amino acids long. With 5 bases clipped from V and 5 bases from J, the junction kept 10 bases outside the gene matches. The CDR3 spells CASSKLRERLDTQYF. The CDR3 region has the DNA TGTGCCAGCAGTAAACTGCGGGAGCGTCTAGATACGCAGTATTTT.

The chain employs TRBV11-2 and TRBJ2-7; 9 bases align to TRBD2. Germline CDR1 reads SGHAT; CDR2 reads FQNNGV. The CDR3 is made up of 15 amino acids. The trim removed 5 bases at V and 2 bases at J, leaving 7 bases unmatched. The CDR3 DNA is TGTGCCAGCAGCATAGGCCTAGCGGGACCCTACGAGCAGTACTTC. Amino acid sequence: CASSIGLAGPYEQYF.